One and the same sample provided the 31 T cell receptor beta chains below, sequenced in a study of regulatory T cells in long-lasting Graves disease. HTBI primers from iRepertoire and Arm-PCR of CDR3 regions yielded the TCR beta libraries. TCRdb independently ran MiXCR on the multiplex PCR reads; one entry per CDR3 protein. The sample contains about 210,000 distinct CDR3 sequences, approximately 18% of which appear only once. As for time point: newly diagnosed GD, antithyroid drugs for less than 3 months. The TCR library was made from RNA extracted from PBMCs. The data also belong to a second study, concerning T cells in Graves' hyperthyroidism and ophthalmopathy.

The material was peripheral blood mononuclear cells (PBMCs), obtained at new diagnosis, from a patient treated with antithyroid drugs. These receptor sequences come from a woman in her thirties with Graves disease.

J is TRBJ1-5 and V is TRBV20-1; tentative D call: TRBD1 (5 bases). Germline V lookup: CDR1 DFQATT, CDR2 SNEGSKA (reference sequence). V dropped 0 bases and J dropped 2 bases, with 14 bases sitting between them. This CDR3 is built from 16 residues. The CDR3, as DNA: TGCAGTGCTAGAGAGGGCCGGGGGGGAGGCAATCAGCCCCAGCATTTT. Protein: CSAREGRGGGNQPQHF.

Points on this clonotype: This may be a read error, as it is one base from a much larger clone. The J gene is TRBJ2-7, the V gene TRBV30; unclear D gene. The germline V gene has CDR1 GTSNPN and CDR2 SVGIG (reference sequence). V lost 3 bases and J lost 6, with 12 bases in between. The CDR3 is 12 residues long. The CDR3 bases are TGTGCCTGGAGAGTAGGGCCCCGCGAGCAGTACTTC. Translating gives CAWRVGPREQYF.

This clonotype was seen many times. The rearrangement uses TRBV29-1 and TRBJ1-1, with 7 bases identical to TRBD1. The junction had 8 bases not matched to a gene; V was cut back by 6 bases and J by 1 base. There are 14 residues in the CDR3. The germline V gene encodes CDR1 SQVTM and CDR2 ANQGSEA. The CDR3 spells CSVDRQGSNTEAFF. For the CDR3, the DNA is TGCAGCGTCGACCGACAGGGTTCGAACACTGAAGCTTTCTTT.

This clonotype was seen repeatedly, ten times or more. The DNA of the CDR3 is TGTGCCAGCAGTGAAGAGCACATTCAGTACTTC. As protein: CASSEEHIQYF. V gene TRBV2 combines with J gene TRBJ2-4, with unresolved D. The V end lost 1 base, the J end lost 8 bases, and 3 bases lay between the germline ends. The CDR3 runs to 11 residues. Germline loops: CDR1 SNHLY, CDR2 FYNNEI.

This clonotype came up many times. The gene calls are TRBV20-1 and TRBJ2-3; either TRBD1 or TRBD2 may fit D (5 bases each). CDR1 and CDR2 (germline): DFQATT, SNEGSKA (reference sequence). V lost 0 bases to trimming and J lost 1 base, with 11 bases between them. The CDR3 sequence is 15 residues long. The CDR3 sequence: CSARESMGGTDTQYF. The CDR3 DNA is TGCAGTGCTAGAGAAAGTATGGGGGGCACAGATACGCAGTATTTT.

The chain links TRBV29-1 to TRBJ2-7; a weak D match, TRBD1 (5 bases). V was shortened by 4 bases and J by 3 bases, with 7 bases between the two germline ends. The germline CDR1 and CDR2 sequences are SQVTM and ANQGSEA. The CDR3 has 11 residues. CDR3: CSVAQGYEQYF. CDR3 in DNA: TGCAGCGTTGCCCAGGGCTACGAGCAGTACTTC.

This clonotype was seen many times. Here the CDR3 reads CSVRGSGNQPQHF. CDR3 in DNA: TGCAGCGTGAGGGGCAGTGGCAATCAGCCCCAGCATTTT. The chain couples TRBV29-1 to TRBJ1-5, with D possibly matching TRBD1 (5 bases). The germline CDR1 and CDR2 sequences are SQVTM and ANQGSEA. The V and J ends lost 6 bases and 2 bases respectively, with 11 bases between them. This CDR3 is built from 13 residues.

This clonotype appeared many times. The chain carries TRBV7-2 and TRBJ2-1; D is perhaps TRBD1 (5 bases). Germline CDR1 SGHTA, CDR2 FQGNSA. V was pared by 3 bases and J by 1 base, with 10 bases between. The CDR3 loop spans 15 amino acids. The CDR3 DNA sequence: TGTGCCAGCAGCTTGACAGTCATTTCCTACAATGAGCAGTTCTTC. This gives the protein CASSLTVISYNEQFF.

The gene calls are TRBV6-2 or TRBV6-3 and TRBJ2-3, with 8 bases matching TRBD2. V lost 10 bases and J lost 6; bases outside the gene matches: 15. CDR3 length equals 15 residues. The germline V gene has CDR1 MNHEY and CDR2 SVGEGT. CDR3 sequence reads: CATEKGLVLTDTQYF. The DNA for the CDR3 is TGTGCCACCGAAAAGGGACTAGTACTAACGGATACGCAGTATTTT.

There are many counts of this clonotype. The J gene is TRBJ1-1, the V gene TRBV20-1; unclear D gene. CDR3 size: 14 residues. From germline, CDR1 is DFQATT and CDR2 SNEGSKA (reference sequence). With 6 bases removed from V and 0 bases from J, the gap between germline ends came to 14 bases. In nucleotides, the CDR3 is TGCAGTGCCCCAATGTACGGTTTGAACACTGAAGCTTTCTTT. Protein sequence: CSAPMYGLNTEAFF.

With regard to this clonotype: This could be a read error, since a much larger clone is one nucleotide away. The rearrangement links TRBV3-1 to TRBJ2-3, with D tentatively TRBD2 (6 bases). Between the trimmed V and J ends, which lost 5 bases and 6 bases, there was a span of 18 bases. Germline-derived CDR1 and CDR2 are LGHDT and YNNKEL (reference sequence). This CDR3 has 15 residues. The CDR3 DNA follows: TGTGCCAGCAGCGACCGGACTGGCGGGAAGGATACGCAGTATTTT. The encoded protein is CASSDRTGGKDTQYF.

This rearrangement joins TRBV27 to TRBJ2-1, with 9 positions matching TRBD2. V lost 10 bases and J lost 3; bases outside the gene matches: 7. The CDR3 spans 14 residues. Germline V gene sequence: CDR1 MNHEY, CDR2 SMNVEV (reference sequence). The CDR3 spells CATLTSGLYNEQFF. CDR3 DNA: TGTGCCACCTTAACTAGCGGGCTCTACAATGAGCAGTTCTTC.

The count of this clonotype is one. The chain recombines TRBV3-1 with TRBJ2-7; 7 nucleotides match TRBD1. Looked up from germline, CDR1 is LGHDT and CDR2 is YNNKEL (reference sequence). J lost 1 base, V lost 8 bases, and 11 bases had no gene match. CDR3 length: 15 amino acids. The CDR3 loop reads CASSPGPGGSYEQYF. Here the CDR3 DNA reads TGTGCCAGCTCACCCGGGCCAGGGGGTTCCTACGAGCAGTACTTC.

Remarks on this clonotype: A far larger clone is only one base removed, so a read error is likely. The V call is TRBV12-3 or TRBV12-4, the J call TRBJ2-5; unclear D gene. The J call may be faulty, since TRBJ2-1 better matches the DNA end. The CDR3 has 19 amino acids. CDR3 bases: TGTGCCAGCAGTTTTTCTTCTATGGGTACTTCAACGAGCTACACTGAGCAGTTCTTC. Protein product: CASSFSSMGTSTSYTEQFF.

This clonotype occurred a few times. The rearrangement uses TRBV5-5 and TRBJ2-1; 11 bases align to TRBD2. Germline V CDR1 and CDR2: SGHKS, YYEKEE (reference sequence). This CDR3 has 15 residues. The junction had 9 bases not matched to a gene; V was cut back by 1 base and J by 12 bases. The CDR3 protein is CASSLTLAGVRVQFF. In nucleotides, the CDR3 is TGTGCCAGCAGCTTGACACTAGCGGGAGTTCGGGTGCAGTTCTTC. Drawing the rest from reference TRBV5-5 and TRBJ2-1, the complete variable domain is DAGVTQSPTHLIKTRGQQVTLRCSPISGHKSVSWYQQVLGQGPQFIFQYYEKEERGRGNFPDRFSARQFPNYSSELNVNALLLGDSALYLCASSLTLAGVRVQFFGPGTRLTVL.

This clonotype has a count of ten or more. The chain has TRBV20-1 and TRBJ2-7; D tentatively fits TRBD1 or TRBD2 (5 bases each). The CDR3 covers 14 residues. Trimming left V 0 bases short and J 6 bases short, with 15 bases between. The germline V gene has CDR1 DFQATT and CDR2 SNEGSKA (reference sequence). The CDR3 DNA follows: TGCAGTGCTAGAGATGATGGCAGGGAGTCCGAGCAGTACTTC. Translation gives CSARDDGRESEQYF.

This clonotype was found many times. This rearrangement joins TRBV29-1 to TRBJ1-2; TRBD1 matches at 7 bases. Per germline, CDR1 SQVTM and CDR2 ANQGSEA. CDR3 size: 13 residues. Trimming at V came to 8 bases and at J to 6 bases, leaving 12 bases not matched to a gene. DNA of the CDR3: TGCAGCCTGACAGGGCTAAACCGCAATGGCTACACCTTC. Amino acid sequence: CSLTGLNRNGYTF.

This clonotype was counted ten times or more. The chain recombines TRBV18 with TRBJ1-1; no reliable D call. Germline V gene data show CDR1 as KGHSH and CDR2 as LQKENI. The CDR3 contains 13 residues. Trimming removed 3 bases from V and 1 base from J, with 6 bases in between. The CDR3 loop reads CASSPKENTEAFF. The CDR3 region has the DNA TGTGCCAGCTCACCCAAAGAGAACACTGAAGCTTTCTTT.

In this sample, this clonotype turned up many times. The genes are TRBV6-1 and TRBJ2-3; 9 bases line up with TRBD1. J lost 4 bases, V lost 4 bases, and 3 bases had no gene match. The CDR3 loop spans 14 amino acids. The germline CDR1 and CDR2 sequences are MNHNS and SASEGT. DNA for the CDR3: TGTGCCAGCAGTGGATGGACAGGGGCAGATACGCAGTATTTT. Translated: CASSGWTGADTQYF.

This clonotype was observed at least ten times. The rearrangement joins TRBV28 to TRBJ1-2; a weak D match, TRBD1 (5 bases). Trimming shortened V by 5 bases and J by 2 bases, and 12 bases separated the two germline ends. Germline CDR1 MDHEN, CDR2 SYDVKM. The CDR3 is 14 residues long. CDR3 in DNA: TGTGCCAGCAGTCGCGGGGACCGAAACTATGGCTACACCTTC. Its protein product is CASSRGDRNYGYTF.

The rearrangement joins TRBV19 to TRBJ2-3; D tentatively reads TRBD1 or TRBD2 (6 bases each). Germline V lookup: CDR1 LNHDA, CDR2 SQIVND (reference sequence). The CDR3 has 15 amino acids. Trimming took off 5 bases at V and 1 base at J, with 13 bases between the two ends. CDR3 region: CASSPLGGGTDTQYF. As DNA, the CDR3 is TGTGCCAGTAGTCCCCTGGGGGGCGGCACAGATACGCAGTATTTT.

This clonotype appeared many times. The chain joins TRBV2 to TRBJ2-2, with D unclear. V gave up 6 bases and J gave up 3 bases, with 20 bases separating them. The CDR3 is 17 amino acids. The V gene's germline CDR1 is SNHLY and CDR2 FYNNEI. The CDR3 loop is CASSQDRSNRDTGELFF. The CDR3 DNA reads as TGTGCCAGCAGCCAAGATCGGAGTAATCGGGACACCGGGGAGCTGTTTTTT.

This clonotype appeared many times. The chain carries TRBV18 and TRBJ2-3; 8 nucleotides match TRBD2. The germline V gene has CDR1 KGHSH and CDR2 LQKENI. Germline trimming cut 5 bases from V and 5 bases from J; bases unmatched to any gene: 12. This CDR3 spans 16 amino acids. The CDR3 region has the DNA TGTGCCAGCTCATGGGGAGCGGGAGCGCTTGGAGATACGCAGTATTTT. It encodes CASSWGAGALGDTQYF.

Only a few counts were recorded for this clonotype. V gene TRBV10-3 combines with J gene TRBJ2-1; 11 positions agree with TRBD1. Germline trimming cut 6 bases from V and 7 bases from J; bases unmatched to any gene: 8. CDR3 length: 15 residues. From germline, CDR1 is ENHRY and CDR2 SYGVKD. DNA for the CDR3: TGTGCCATCAGCCCGGGACAGGGGGTATCGAATGAGCAGTTCTTC. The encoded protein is CAISPGQGVSNEQFF.

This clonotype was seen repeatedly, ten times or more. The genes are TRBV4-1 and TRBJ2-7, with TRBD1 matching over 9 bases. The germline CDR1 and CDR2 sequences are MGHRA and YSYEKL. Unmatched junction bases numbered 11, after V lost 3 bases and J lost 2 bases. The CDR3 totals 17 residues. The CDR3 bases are TGCGCCAGCAGCCACGACCCACAGGGGGCACAAACCTACGAGCAGTACTTC. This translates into CASSHDPQGAQTYEQYF.

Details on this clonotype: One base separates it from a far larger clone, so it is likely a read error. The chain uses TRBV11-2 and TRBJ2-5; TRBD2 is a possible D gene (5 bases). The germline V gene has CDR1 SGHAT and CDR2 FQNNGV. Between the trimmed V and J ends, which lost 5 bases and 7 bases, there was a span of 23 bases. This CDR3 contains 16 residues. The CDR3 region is CASSHSDEGGFMTQYF. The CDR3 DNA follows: TGTGCCAGCAGCCACTCCGATGAGGGTGGCTTCATGACCCAGTACTTC.

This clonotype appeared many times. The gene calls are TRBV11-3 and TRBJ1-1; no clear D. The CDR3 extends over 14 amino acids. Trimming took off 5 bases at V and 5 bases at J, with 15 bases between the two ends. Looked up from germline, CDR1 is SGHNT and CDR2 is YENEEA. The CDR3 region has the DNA TGTGCCAGCAGCCTGACTCGGGCTGGGACTGAAGCTTTCTTT. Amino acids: CASSLTRAGTEAFF.

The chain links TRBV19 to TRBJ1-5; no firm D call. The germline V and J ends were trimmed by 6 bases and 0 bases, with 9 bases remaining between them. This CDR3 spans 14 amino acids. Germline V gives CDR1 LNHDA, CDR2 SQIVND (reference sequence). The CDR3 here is CASSWQDSNQPQHF. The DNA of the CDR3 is TGTGCCAGTAGCTGGCAGGATAGCAATCAGCCCCAGCATTTT.

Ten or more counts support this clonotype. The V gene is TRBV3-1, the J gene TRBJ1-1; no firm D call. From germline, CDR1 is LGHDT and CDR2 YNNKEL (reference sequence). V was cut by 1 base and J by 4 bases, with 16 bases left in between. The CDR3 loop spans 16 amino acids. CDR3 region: CASSQGPSSLGTEAFF. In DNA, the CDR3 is TGTGCCAGCAGCCAAGGACCGAGTAGCCTTGGCACTGAAGCTTTCTTT.

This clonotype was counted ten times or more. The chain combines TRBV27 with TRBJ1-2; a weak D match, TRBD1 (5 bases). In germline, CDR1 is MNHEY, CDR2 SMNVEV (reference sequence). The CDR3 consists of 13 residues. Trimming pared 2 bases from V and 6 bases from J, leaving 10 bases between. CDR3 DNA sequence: TGTGCCAGCAGTTTAAGGGGCGATCATGGCTACACCTTC. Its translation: CASSLRGDHGYTF.

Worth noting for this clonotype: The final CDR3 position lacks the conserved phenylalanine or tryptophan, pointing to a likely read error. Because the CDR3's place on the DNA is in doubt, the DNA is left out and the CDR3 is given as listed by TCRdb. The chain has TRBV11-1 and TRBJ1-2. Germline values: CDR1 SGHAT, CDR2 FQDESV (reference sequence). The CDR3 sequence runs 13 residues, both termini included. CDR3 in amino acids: CASSRDGNYGYIL.